Listed here is a single T cell receptor beta chain. This record comes from a study of blood T cell repertoires in COVID-19. Looking at the study overall: The analysed material was cDNA or gDNA that came from T cells, B-cell-depleted T cells, or PBMCs.

Authors' data handling: Reference gene primer amplification in the assay estimated nucleated cell counts. Generated by immunoSEQ multiplex PCR, the TCRdb table keeps only in-frame clones and is missing some. V, J and clone size derive from that table, while D and trimming were established from the DNA sequence. The repertoire holds hundreds of thousands of clones, 83% seen once, with over 0.95% in the top ten. The germline V gene encodes CDR1 MNHEY and CDR2 SVGEGT. V dropped 1 base and J dropped 7; count of bases not matched to a gene: 6. This CDR3 spans 16 amino acids. In Seattle, patients joined the study during active infection and were tracked longitudinally.

The chain carries TRBV6-2 or TRBV6-3 and TRBJ2-1, with TRBD2 identical over 11 bases. The sequence derives from a young woman with COVID-19, enrolled during active disease. Sequencing input: peripheral blood. CDR3 bases: TGTGCCAGCAGTTACTTACTAGCGGGGGACTCGAATGAGCAGTTCTTC. It translates to CASSYLLAGDSNEQFF.